This TCR beta chain stems from a study of blood T cell repertoires in COVID-19. Overall study: COVID-19 samples from acute and convalescent phases originated in the United States, Italy and Spain.

This CDR3 spans 16 amino acids. CDR1 is MNHNS, CDR2 SASEGT, per germline. Losses at the gene ends were 4 bases for V and 3 bases for J; bases not matched to a gene: 8. Per the original data handling: Reference gene primers were amplified, and this amplification served to estimate nucleated cell counts. Only in-frame clones appear in the TCRdb table, and some are missing; sequencing was by immunoSEQ multiplex PCR. V and J calls and clone size are given by that table; D and trimming were obtained from the DNA. The profile shows 260,000 or so clones, around 83% of them singletons. The V call is TRBV6-1, the J call TRBJ1-5; 8 nucleotides match TRBD1. This receptor was obtained from an elderly man with acute or convalescent COVID-19. The sequenced material came from peripheral blood. The CDR3 loop reads CASSAYGGQVNQPQHF. CDR3 sequence (DNA): TGTGCCAGCAGTGCTTACGGGGGACAGGTCAATCAGCCCCAGCATTTT.